The rows below give T cell receptor beta chains drawn from one sample of a study of blood T cells in healthy people across ages. TCRdb redid the calling of the 5' RACE reads with MiXCR, one entry per CDR3 protein. The sample holds 980,000 or so distinct CDR3 sequences, under 50% seen once. The material sequenced was blood. The receptors come from a man aged 25 to 45 in good health. Each CDR3 is given with its conserved first and last residue. The order of the fields is V gene, D gene, CDR3 length, J gene, clone size, CDR3 protein, CDR3 DNA. A D gene is named only where the DNA matches it firmly. Size is omitted from some rows. Given values are once, few, many or a class for expanded clones.

TRBV6-2/TRBV6-3,.,15,TRBJ2-7,.,CASSPLRDITYEQYF,TGTGCCAGCAGCCCACTTAGGGACATTACCTACGAGCAGTACTTC
TRBV7-2,TRBD2,15,TRBJ2-1,.,CASSLERGGSNEQFF,TGTGCCAGCAGCCTGGAGCGGGGGGGCTCCAATGAGCAGTTCTTC
TRBV6-5,.,14,TRBJ2-7,few,CASKKGVSSYEQYF,TGTGCCAGCAAAAAAGGGGTAAGCTCCTACGAGCAGTACTTC
TRBV5-1,.,15,TRBJ1-1,few,CASSDQGETNTEAFF,TGCGCCAGCAGCGACCAAGGGGAAACGAACACTGAAGCTTTCTTT
TRBV10-3,TRBD2,12,TRBJ2-5,.,CATGGDRETQYF,TGTGCCACGGGAGGGGATCGGGAGACCCAGTACTTC
TRBV12-3/TRBV12-4,.,15,TRBJ2-2,.,CASSQTGGSTGELFF,TGTGCCAGCAGTCAGACGGGGGGCAGCACCGGGGAGCTGTTTTTT
TRBV6-2/TRBV6-3,TRBD1,14,TRBJ2-7,few,CASSSGTVAYEQYF,TGTGCCAGCAGCTCCGGGACAGTTGCCTACGAGCAGTACTTC
TRBV29-1,.,14,TRBJ2-4,.,CSVVRGDAKNIQYF,TGCAGCGTTGTGAGAGGGGATGCCAAAAACATTCAGTACTTC
TRBV12-3/TRBV12-4,.,13,TRBJ1-6,.,CASSAETGSPLHF,TGTGCCAGCAGTGCCGAGACAGGATCACCCCTCCACTTT
TRBV24-1,TRBD2,19,TRBJ2-3,.,CATSDRASGRAIITDTQYF,TGTGCCACCAGTGATCGGGCTAGCGGGAGGGCCATAATCACAGATACGCAGTATTTT
TRBV7-9,.,14,TRBJ2-7,few,CASSTTRRSYEQYF,TGTGCCAGCAGCACGACCCGTCGGTCCTACGAGCAGTACTTC
TRBV4-1,.,15,TRBJ2-1,.,CTSSRIGGSYNEQFF,TGCACCAGCAGCCGAATTGGAGGCTCCTACAATGAGCAGTTCTTC
TRBV27,.,12,TRBJ1-5,.,CASSFRNQPQHF,TGTGCCAGCAGTTTCAGAAATCAGCCCCAGCATTTT
TRBV3-1,TRBD1,16,TRBJ2-7,.,CASSPGGRTGAFKQYF,TGTGCCAGCAGCCCTGGAGGAAGGACAGGGGCATTCAAGCAGTACTTC
TRBV5-1,.,16,TRBJ2-5,few,CASSLAGPGVQETQYF,TGCGCCAGCAGCTTGGCCGGTCCGGGGGTGCAGGAGACCCAGTACTTC
TRBV27,TRBD1,14,TRBJ2-5,few,CASSGTAIQETQYF,TGTGCCAGCAGCGGGACAGCAATCCAAGAGACCCAGTACTTC
TRBV11-2,.,15,TRBJ1-1,.,CASSPPRTGHTEAFF,TGTGCCAGCAGCCCACCACGGACCGGACACACTGAAGCTTTCTTT
TRBV3-1,TRBD1,13,TRBJ1-2,many,CASSQVQGYGYTF,TGTGCCAGCAGCCAAGTACAGGGGTACGGCTACACCTTC
TRBV12-3/TRBV12-4,.,12,TRBJ1-5,once,CASSTGSGPQHF,TGTGCCAGCAGTACAGGCAGTGGGCCCCAGCATTTT
TRBV12-3/TRBV12-4,.,16,TRBJ2-1,.,CASSSPTVKANNEQFF,TGTGCCAGCAGTTCCCCGACAGTAAAGGCCAACAATGAGCAGTTCTTC
TRBV5-5,TRBD2,14,TRBJ2-1,.,CASSYRLALNEQFF,TGTGCCAGCAGCTACCGACTAGCCCTCAATGAGCAGTTCTTC
TRBV4-2,.,15,TRBJ1-2,few,CASSQDGAVNYGYTF,TGTGCCAGCAGCCAAGATGGGGCGGTCAACTATGGCTACACCTTC
TRBV20-1,TRBD1,13,TRBJ1-4,.,CSAQQGASEKLFF,TGCAGTGCCCAACAGGGGGCTTCAGAAAAACTGTTTTTT
TRBV6-5,.,15,TRBJ2-1,.,CASSYSGLSRNEQFF,TGTGCCAGCAGTTACTCGGGGCTTTCGAGAAATGAGCAGTTCTTC
TRBV20-1,TRBD1,12,TRBJ1-1,.,CSVPWTGDEAFF,TGCAGTGTTCCGTGGACAGGGGATGAAGCTTTCTTT
TRBV4-2,TRBD1,21,TRBJ1-4,.,CASSQKSNRDRDTTTNEKLFF,TGTGCCAGCAGCCAAAAGTCGAACCGGGACAGGGACACAACAACTAATGAAAAACTGTTTTTT
TRBV28,.,15,TRBJ2-1,.,CASNLGLTEYNEQFF,TGTGCCAGCAACCTCGGACTCACTGAGTACAATGAGCAGTTCTTC
TRBV7-2,.,12,TRBJ1-2,.,CASSSSMGSYTF,TGTGCCAGCAGCTCCTCAATGGGTAGCTACACCTTC
TRBV4-1,.,15,TRBJ2-3,.,CVSSQGAGSTDTQYF,TGCGTCAGCAGCCAAGGGGCAGGGTCTACAGATACGCAGTATTTT
TRBV20-1,.,14,TRBJ1-5,.,CSARELGGNQPQHF,TGCAGTGCTAGAGAATTGGGGGGGAATCAGCCCCAGCATTTT
TRBV2,.,17,TRBJ1-5,.,CASRTGTGQYSNQPQHF,TGTGCCAGCAGAACCGGGACCGGGCAGTATAGCAATCAGCCCCAGCATTTT
TRBV5-1,TRBD2,17,TRBJ2-5,.,CASSLGPAGGFQETQYF,TGCGCCAGCAGCTTGGGTCCAGCGGGGGGTTTCCAAGAGACCCAGTACTTC
TRBV20-1,TRBD2,14,TRBJ2-1,once,CSATGTSGVSEQFF,TGCAGTGCGACCGGGACTAGCGGGGTCAGCGAGCAGTTCTTC
TRBV7-2,.,20,TRBJ2-2,.,CASSFKGPAGLTANTGELFF,TGTGCCAGCAGCTTTAAAGGCCCGGCAGGTCTTACCGCGAACACCGGGGAGCTGTTTTTT
TRBV7-8,TRBD1,16,TRBJ2-7,.,CASSLWGQGGSYEQYF,TGTGCCAGCAGCTTATGGGGACAGGGGGGCTCCTACGAGCAGTACTTC
TRBV20-1,.,13,TRBJ1-5,few,CSATGTSNQPQHF,TGCAGTGCTACCGGGACTAGCAATCAGCCCCAGCATTTT
TRBV4-1,.,13,TRBJ2-5,few,CASSQEPEETQYF,TGCGCCAGCAGCCAAGAACCCGAGGAGACCCAGTACTTC
TRBV5-1,.,14,TRBJ2-5,few,CASSLQLREETQYF,TGCGCCAGCAGCTTGCAATTGAGGGAAGAGACCCAGTACTTC
TRBV27,TRBD1,16,TRBJ1-1,.,CASSSPGQRLMGEAFF,TGTGCCAGCAGTTCCCCGGGACAGCGATTGATGGGTGAAGCTTTCTTT
TRBV9,.,14,TRBJ2-7,few,CASSGSDNSYEQYF,TGTGCCAGCAGCGGCTCGGACAACTCCTACGAGCAGTACTTC
TRBV6-5,.,15,TRBJ1-2,.,CASSYIASLGYGYTF,TGTGCCAGCAGTTACATTGCCAGCCTTGGCTATGGCTACACCTTC
TRBV12-3/TRBV12-4,.,13,TRBJ2-5,few,CASSHLGTETQYF,TGTGCCAGCAGCCACCTCGGGACTGAGACCCAGTACTTC
TRBV12-3/TRBV12-4,TRBD1,14,TRBJ1-6,.,CATRTGGYNSPLHF,TGTGCCACGAGGACAGGGGGATATAATTCACCCCTCCACTTT
TRBV5-6,TRBD1,15,TRBJ2-1,.,CASSWKDRISYEQFF,TGTGCCAGCAGCTGGAAGGACAGGATCTCCTACGAGCAGTTCTTC
TRBV29-1,.,15,TRBJ1-1,.,CSVVWRAGENTEAFF,TGCAGCGTTGTTTGGAGGGCGGGGGAGAACACTGAAGCTTTCTTT
TRBV6-5,.,15,TRBJ2-3,.,CASRGGGLQSDTQYF,TGTGCCAGCAGAGGGGGGGGGTTACAGTCAGATACGCAGTATTTT
TRBV20-1,.,13,TRBJ2-4,few,CSARQGAKNIQYF,TGCAGTGCTCGTCAGGGAGCCAAAAACATTCAGTACTTC
TRBV2,.,13,TRBJ1-6,few,CASSRDISSPLHF,TGTGCCAGCAGTCGGGACATTTCTTCACCCCTCCACTTT
TRBV9,TRBD1,15,TRBJ2-7,.,CASSVMAQGAYEQYF,TGTGCCAGCAGCGTAATGGCGCAGGGGGCCTACGAGCAGTACTTC
TRBV6-1,.,14,TRBJ2-1,.,CASSEIGPVGEQFF,TGTGCCAGCAGTGAAATCGGGCCAGTTGGTGAGCAGTTCTTC
TRBV18,.,13,TRBJ2-5,.,CASSALMSETQYF,TGTGCCAGCTCAGCACTAATGTCGGAGACCCAGTACTTC
TRBV20-1,TRBD1,13,TRBJ2-7,.,CSARTGVLYEQYF,TGCAGTGCTAGGACAGGGGTGCTCTACGAGCAGTACTTC
TRBV20-1,.,12,TRBJ1-2,.,CSAPGGIYGYTF,TGCAGTGCTCCTGGAGGGATTTATGGCTACACCTTC
TRBV7-2,.,11,TRBJ1-2,few,CASSPYQANTF,TGTGCCAGCAGCCCGTACCAGGCCAACACCTTC
TRBV20-1,TRBD1,16,TRBJ2-7,.,CSAPQSGQGSSYEQYF,TGCAGTGCTCCCCAATCCGGACAGGGGAGCTCCTACGAGCAGTACTTC